The T cell receptor beta chain described here comes from a study of molecular identifiers for immune sequencing clone quantification. Across the study: Replicates partitioned RNA from roughly 21,000 or 96,000 naive CD8 cells into five parts, sequencing four.

The V gene lost 5 bases and the J gene lost 4 bases, with 24 bases spanning the gap. The V gene's germline CDR1 is MNHEY and CDR2 SMNVEV (reference sequence). The CDR3 length is 18 residues. TCRdb used MiXCR to reprocess the PCR reads, holding one entry per CDR3 protein. The sample consists of tens of thousands of distinct CDR3 sequences, around 20% of them appearing once. This clonotype has a count of ten or more. Antigen: not known. General study results and limits: In a background of around 920,000 naive cells, spiked Jurkat TCR RNA from one cell was reportedly detectable.

Libraries of naive CD8 T cells were made from approximately 22,000 to 940,000 sorted cells. They used 10%, 30% or 50% RNA. V is TRBV27 and J is TRBJ2-1; D possibly corresponds to TRBD2 (5 bases). The sequence was obtained from a human donor in good health. Some libraries in this study had Jurkat cell RNA spiked in. The source material was naive CD8+ T cells from blood, with Jurkat cell RNA spiked in. Sample subset: FACS-sorted CD8+CD4-CCR7+CD45RA+ naive T cells. The chain's CDR3 is CASSIRLDWTMKYNEQFF. The CDR3 DNA reads as TGTGCCAGCAGTATCCGCCTGGACTGGACGATGAAGTACAATGAGCAGTTCTTC.